Below, 20 T cell receptor beta chains from the same sample are listed, as sequenced in a study of response to subunit inactivated influenza vaccine. TCRdb independently ran MiXCR on the RT-PCR reads; one entry per CDR3 protein. The sample has about 520,000 distinct CDR3 sequences, 25% seen once. Here the sequenced sample was CD4+ T cells sorted from PBMCs, taken about 5 days after vaccination. These receptors originate from a man aged 50 to 60 who received an inactivated influenza vaccine.

This clonotype was seen a few times. The chain recombines TRBV5-1 with TRBJ2-7; 15 bases are shared with TRBD2. Germline V gene sequence: CDR1 SGHRS, CDR2 YFSETQ. J was trimmed by 0 bases and V by 4 bases; bases with no gene match: 8. This CDR3 comprises 18 residues. The CDR3 region has the DNA TGCGCCAGCAGCGCTGGGACTAGCGGGGGGCCCAACTCCTACGAGCAGTACTTC. It is translated as CASSAGTSGGPNSYEQYF.

The chain joins TRBV7-2 to TRBJ2-3, with 12 nucleotides matching TRBD2. Trimming removed 5 bases from V and 9 bases from J; junction bases left unmatched: 15. The CDR3 covers 17 residues. Germline V gene lookup returns CDR1 SGHTA and CDR2 FQGNSA. CDR3 region: CASSLQTSGSWFETQYF. DNA for the CDR3: TGTGCCAGCAGCCTGCAGACTAGCGGGAGTTGGTTTGAAACGCAGTATTTT.

The chain couples TRBV4-1 to TRBJ2-7; perhaps D is TRBD1 or TRBD2 (5 bases each). Germline loops: CDR1 MGHRA, CDR2 YSYEKL. The CDR3 length is 16 residues. V was pared by 1 base and J by 5 bases, with 18 bases between. The CDR3 spells CASSQGPRGRGDEQYF. The CDR3 nucleotides read TGCGCCAGCAGCCAAGGCCCCCGGGGAAGAGGGGACGAGCAGTACTTC.

V is TRBV7-3 and J is TRBJ2-7; D is uncertain. Germline V CDR1 and CDR2: SGHTA, FQGTGA. This CDR3 has 15 amino acids. V was shortened by 0 bases and J by 12 bases, with 21 bases between the two germline ends. The DNA of the CDR3 is TGTGCCAGCAGCTTAACCCCCGGATGGGCGTCTACCTTGTACTTC. This encodes CASSLTPGWASTLYF.

This clonotype was detected many times. This chain joins TRBV5-1 and TRBJ1-1, with TRBD1 matching over 7 bases. The germline CDR1 and CDR2 sequences are SGHRS and YFSETQ. Trimming cost V 1 base and J 5 bases; bases outside gene matches: 5. The CDR3 totals 14 residues. This chain's CDR3 is CASSLRDSHTEAFF. The CDR3 DNA reads as TGCGCCAGCAGCTTGAGGGACAGTCATACTGAAGCTTTCTTT.

This clonotype was seen a single time. The rearrangement joins TRBV20-1 to TRBJ2-1, with a weak D call TRBD1 (6 bases). This CDR3 contains 16 residues. CDR1 and CDR2 from the germline V gene are DFQATT and SNEGSKA (reference sequence). Between the trimmed V and J ends, which lost 3 bases and 5 bases, there was a span of 20 bases. CDR3 sequence: CSASGGQGLSNNEQFF. For the CDR3, the DNA is TGCAGTGCTAGTGGCGGTCAGGGGCTATCCAACAATGAGCAGTTCTTC.

The chain is built from TRBV20-1 and TRBJ1-5; D is unclear. V was clipped by 1 base and J by 3 bases, with 16 bases between them. Germline V gives CDR1 DFQATT, CDR2 SNEGSKA (reference sequence). The CDR3 spans 16 residues. CDR3 sequence: CSARARTEVPNQPQHF. CDR3 nucleotide sequence: TGCAGTGCTAGAGCTCGGACGGAAGTCCCCAATCAGCCCCAGCATTTT.

This clonotype was counted between two and nine times. The chain couples TRBV6-2 or TRBV6-3 to TRBJ2-1, with a possible D match to TRBD2 (5 bases). The CDR3 runs to 14 residues. Trimming removed 5 bases from V and 9 bases from J, with 17 bases in between. In germline, CDR1 is MNHEY, CDR2 SVGEGT. CDR3 in DNA: TGTGCCAGCAGTAACGGACTGTTGAATGGTGAGCAGTTCTTC. Its protein product is CASSNGLLNGEQFF.

The sample holds a few counts of this clonotype. The V call is TRBV20-1, the J call TRBJ2-3; the D gene is possibly TRBD2 (6 bases). In germline, CDR1 is DFQATT, CDR2 SNEGSKA (reference sequence). This CDR3 comprises 14 residues. Trimming removed 1 base from V and 6 bases from J, with 14 bases in between. This chain's CDR3 is CSARAGSGRDTQYF. The CDR3 nucleotides read TGCAGTGCTAGAGCGGGGTCAGGGAGGGATACGCAGTATTTT.

This clonotype showed up just a few times. The J gene is TRBJ1-1, the V gene TRBV12-3 or TRBV12-4, with a possible D match to TRBD1 (5 bases). The germline V and J ends were trimmed by 2 bases and 5 bases, with 12 bases remaining between them. This CDR3 has 14 residues. The CDR3 bases are TGTGCCAGCAGTTTATGGGGCGCGGAGACTGAAGCTTTCTTT. Its translation is CASSLWGAETEAFF.

This sequence joins TRBV10-3 and TRBJ2-7, with 10 bases identical to TRBD2. Trimming at V came to 10 bases and at J to 2 bases, leaving 8 bases not matched to a gene. Germline-derived CDR1 and CDR2 are ENHRY and SYGVKD. This CDR3 spans 14 amino acids. The DNA of the CDR3 is TGTGCCACCAAAACACTAGCGGGGACCTACGAGCAGTACTTC. Its protein product is CATKTLAGTYEQYF.

The chain uses TRBV3-1 and TRBJ1-2; D ambiguous. Trimming pared 4 bases from V and 2 bases from J, leaving 11 bases between. The CDR3 consists of 14 residues. Germline V gives CDR1 LGHDT, CDR2 YNNKEL (reference sequence). The CDR3 loop reads CASSRIDMNYGYTF. The CDR3 DNA follows: TGTGCCAGCAGCCGGATCGACATGAACTATGGCTACACCTTC. The full variable domain, completed using reference TRBV3-1 and TRBJ1-2, is DTAVSQTPKYLVTQMGNDKSIKCEQNLGHDTMYWYKQDSKKFLKIMFSYNNKELIINETVPNRFSPKSPDKAHLNLHINSLELGDSAVYFCASSRIDMNYGYTFGSGTRLTVV.

This chain joins TRBV6-2 or TRBV6-3 and TRBJ2-2; no definite D call. V was shortened by 4 bases and J by 6 bases, with 9 bases between the two germline ends. CDR3 length equals 13 residues. Germline V CDR1 and CDR2: MNHEY, SVGEGT. The chain's CDR3 is CASSLAVSGELFF. CDR3 DNA sequence: TGTGCCAGCAGTTTGGCAGTTTCCGGGGAGCTGTTTTTT.

The V and J genes are TRBV5-7 and TRBJ2-6; D is unclear. TRBV5-7 is annotated as an ORF whose role is uncertain. The V and J ends lost 4 bases and 0 bases respectively, with 14 bases between them. The CDR3 spans 17 residues. The CDR3 loop is CASSQWSVTSGANVLTF. The CDR3 nucleotides read TGTGCCAGCAGCCAGTGGAGCGTAACCTCTGGGGCCAACGTCCTGACTTTC.

In its sample, this clonotype was seen a few times. V is TRBV20-1 and J is TRBJ1-6; TRBD1 agrees at 7 bases. With V trimmed by 5 bases and J by 5 bases, 3 bases remained unmatched. CDR3 length: 13 amino acids. CDR1 is DFQATT, CDR2 SNEGSKA, per germline (reference sequence). CDR3 nucleotide sequence: TGCAGTGCTTCCGGGACAGATAATTCACCCCTCCACTTT. Translated: CSASGTDNSPLHF.

V and J are TRBV7-9 and TRBJ1-2; D may be TRBD1 (6 bases). CDR1 SEHNR and CDR2 FQNEAQ come from the germline V gene (reference sequence). V shed 0 bases and J shed 1 base, with 15 bases lying between them. This CDR3 spans 17 amino acids. For the CDR3, the DNA is TGTGCCAGCAGCTTAGCAGTCGCTGTGGGACATAACTATGGCTACACCTTC. It translates to CASSLAVAVGHNYGYTF.

The gene calls are TRBV4-3 and TRBJ2-1; D uncertain. Germline CDR1 LGHNA, CDR2 YSLEER. The CDR3 has 12 amino acids. Trimming removed 1 base from V and 7 bases from J, with 5 bases in between. The CDR3 reads CASSQAGNEQFF. CDR3 nucleotides: TGCGCCAGCAGCCAAGCTGGAAATGAGCAGTTCTTC.

The chain employs TRBV7-2 and TRBJ2-7; D gene uncertain. CDR1 SGHTA and CDR2 FQGNSA come from the germline V gene. V was trimmed by 1 base and J by 2 bases, leaving 9 bases between them. This CDR3 is built from 14 residues. This CDR3 reads CASSLEDRAYEQYF. The DNA of the CDR3 is TGTGCCAGCAGCTTAGAGGACCGCGCCTACGAGCAGTACTTC.

This rearrangement joins TRBV15 to TRBJ2-2; D may be TRBD1 (7 bases). CDR1 LNHNV and CDR2 YYDKDF come from the germline V gene (reference sequence). V shed 1 base and J shed 2 bases, with 11 bases lying between them. This CDR3 is built from 16 residues. The CDR3 loop is CATSRATGTNTGELFF. The CDR3 bases are TGTGCCACCAGCAGAGCGACAGGGACTAACACCGGGGAGCTGTTTTTT. Full variable domain (outside the CDR3, taken from reference TRBV15 and TRBJ2-2): DAMVIQNPRYQVTQFGKPVTLSCSQTLNHNVMYWYQQKSSQAPKLLFHYYDKDFNNEADTPDNFQSRRPNTSFCFLDIRSPGLGDTAMYLCATSRATGTNTGELFFGEGSRLTVL.

This clonotype turned up a few times. The chain recombines TRBV20-1 with TRBJ1-2; TRBD1 agrees at 8 bases. V was pared by 4 bases and J by 8 bases, with 12 bases of the junction left unmatched. Looked up from germline, CDR1 is DFQATT and CDR2 is SNEGSKA (reference sequence). The CDR3 totals 14 residues. The CDR3: CSATRDRGREGYTF. As DNA, the CDR3 is TGCAGTGCTACCCGTGACAGGGGAAGGGAGGGCTACACCTTC.